A selection of T cell receptor beta chains follows, all from one sample in a study of cytomegalovirus exposure and HLA in healthy donors. The data were produced by immunoSEQ multiplex PCR, yet TCRdb's version contains in-frame clones alone and is incomplete. This table has 150,000 to 200,000 clones, more than 75% appearing once. The sequenced sample consisted of PBMCs. The receptor set was obtained from a girl under two years old in good health and CMV-seronegative. CDR3s include the opening cysteine and the closing phenylalanine or tryptophan. The D gene is left open where the match is weak. Some rows have no size entry. The others give once, few or many, or a class for an expanded clone.

.,TRBJ2-3,TRBV12-5,.,TGTGCTAGTGGTTTATACTTGGGGCACACAGATACGCAGTATTTT,CASGLYLGHTDTQYF
.,TRBJ2-1,TRBV5-1,TRBD2,TGCGCCAGCAGCTTACCGGGACTAGCGGGGGGGTCCAATGAGCAGTTCTTC,CASSLPGLAGGSNEQFF
.,TRBJ2-1,TRBV5-6,TRBD2,TGTGCCAGCAGCTTGCGGCGGCTAGCGGGTTTGCCAACCTACAATGAGCAGTTCTTC,CASSLRRLAGLPTYNEQFF
.,TRBJ2-3,TRBV4-3,TRBD2,TGCGCCAGCAGCCAAGGACTAGCGGGAGGGTGGGGGGATACGCAGTATTTT,CASSQGLAGGWGDTQYF
.,TRBJ2-5,TRBV7-3,TRBD1,TGTGCCAGCAGCTTAATCGGTCTTCAGGGGGCAAGGGAGACCCAGTACTTC,CASSLIGLQGARETQYF
.,TRBJ1-2,TRBV5-6,TRBD1,TGTGCCAGCAGCTTGGGGGACAGGTATGGCTACACCTTC,CASSLGDRYGYTF
.,TRBJ1-1,TRBV19,.,TGTGCCAGTAGCGAGACACTGAACACTGAAGCTTTCTTT,CASSETLNTEAFF
.,TRBJ1-1,TRBV4-2,TRBD1,TGTGCCAGCAGCCACTACGTGGGGACAGGGGACACTGAAGCTTTCTTT,CASSHYVGTGDTEAFF
.,TRBJ2-3,TRBV19,.,TGTGCCAGTAGTTCCCCGGGCAGGGATAGCACAGATACGCAGTATTTT,CASSSPGRDSTDTQYF
.,TRBJ2-1,TRBV12-5,.,TGTGCTAGTGGTTTGGCGGACAGTTACAATGAGCAGTTCTTC,CASGLADSYNEQFF
.,TRBJ2-7,TRBV21-1,.,TGTGCCAGCAGCAAAGAACCCGGACTAGGGAACGAGCAGTACTTC,CASSKEPGLGNEQYF
.,TRBJ2-7,TRBV4-3,.,TGCGCCAGCAGCCAAGATGCGATCCCCTACGAGCAGTACTTC,CASSQDAIPYEQYF
.,TRBJ1-1,TRBV6-1,.,TGTGCCAGCAGTCTCCCGGGGGGCGGCACTGAAGCTTTCTTT,CASSLPGGGTEAFF
.,TRBJ2-6,TRBV7-9,.,TGTGCCAGCAGCTTTCCCCGCCGGCAGGGACTTAAGGCCAACGTCCTGACTTTC,CASSFPRRQGLKANVLTF
.,TRBJ2-1,TRBV9,TRBD2,TGTGCCAGCAGCGTAGGTACCCTCCGCGGGGGGGCTTTGAATGAGCAGTTCTTC,CASSVGTLRGGALNEQFF
.,TRBJ1-6,TRBV5-4,.,TGTGCCAGCAGCTCAAAAAGCTTTTCGTATAATTCACCCCTCCACTTT,CASSSKSFSYNSPLHF
few,TRBJ1-2,TRBV11-2,TRBD1,TGTGCCAGCAGCTTGGACAGGTGGGGAGGCTACACCTTC,CASSLDRWGGYTF
.,TRBJ1-1,TRBV6-1,TRBD1,TGTGCCAGCACCGGACAGGGCGAAGCTTTCTTT,CASTGQGEAFF
once,TRBJ1-6,TRBV5-4,.,TGTGCCAGCAGCTTGCGGCAGGATAATTCACCCCTCCACTTT,CASSLRQDNSPLHF
.,TRBJ2-6,TRBV15,.,TGTGCCACCAGCAGAGATGAAGGGGGGGGAAGGTCAGGAGGGGCCAACGTCCTGACTTTC,CATSRDEGGGRSGGANVLTF
.,TRBJ1-1,TRBV7-2,.,TGTGCCAGCAGCCCGCAGGGTCCCCTGAACACTGAAGCTTTCTTT,CASSPQGPLNTEAFF
.,TRBJ1-1,TRBV11-2,TRBD1,TGTGCCAGCAGCTCTAGGACAGGAGGGATGAACACTGAAGCTTTCTTT,CASSSRTGGMNTEAFF
.,TRBJ2-3,TRBV7-3,TRBD2,TGTGCCAGCAGCTTAACGTCCGGGACTAGCGGGATCGGGACAGATACGCAGTATTTT,CASSLTSGTSGIGTDTQYF
.,TRBJ2-3,TRBV5-1,TRBD2,TGCGCCAGCAGCTTCTCAGCGGGGGGCCAAGATACGCAGTATTTT,CASSFSAGGQDTQYF
.,TRBJ2-1,TRBV7-9,.,TGTGCCAGCAGCTTAGATAGCCCGCAGTTCTTC,CASSLDSPQFF
.,TRBJ1-1,TRBV6-1,.,TGTGCCAGCAGTATAGTCTGGTCGACTGAAGCTTTCTTT,CASSIVWSTEAFF
.,TRBJ1-2,TRBV30,TRBD1,TGTGCCTGGAGTGTATGGGCAGGGGGCTTCTATGGCTACACCTTC,CAWSVWAGGFYGYTF